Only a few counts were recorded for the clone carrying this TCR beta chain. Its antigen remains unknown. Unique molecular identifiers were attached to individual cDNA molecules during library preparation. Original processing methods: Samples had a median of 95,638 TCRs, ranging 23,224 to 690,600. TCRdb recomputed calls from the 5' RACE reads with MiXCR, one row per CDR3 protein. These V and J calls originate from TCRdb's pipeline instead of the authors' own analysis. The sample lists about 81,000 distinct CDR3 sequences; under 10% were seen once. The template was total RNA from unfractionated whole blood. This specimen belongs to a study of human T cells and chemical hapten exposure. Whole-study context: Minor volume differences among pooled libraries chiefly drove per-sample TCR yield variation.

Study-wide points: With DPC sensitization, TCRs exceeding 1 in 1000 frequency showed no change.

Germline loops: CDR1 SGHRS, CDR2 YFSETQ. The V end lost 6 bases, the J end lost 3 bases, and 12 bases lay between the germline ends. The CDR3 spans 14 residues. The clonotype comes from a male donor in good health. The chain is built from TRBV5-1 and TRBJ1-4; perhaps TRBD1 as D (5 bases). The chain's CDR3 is CASNPGPANEKLFF. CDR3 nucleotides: TGCGCCAGCAACCCGGGACCGGCTAATGAAAAACTGTTTTTT.